The subject of this entry is one TCR beta chain. Antigen specificity is unknown. Germline CDR1 and CDR2: SGHTA and FQGNSA. V lost 5 bases to trimming and J lost 6 bases; unmatched junction nucleotides: 7. The CDR3 is 16 residues long. Primers included in the PCR were 60 Vbeta and 13 Jbeta primers. Data came from immunoSEQ multiplex PCR; TCRdb stores just in-frame clones and leaves some out. The sample carries about 190,000 clones, 60% to 80% recorded once. This entry belongs to a study of cytomegalovirus exposure and HLA in healthy donors. Overall study findings and caveats: A cluster of highly shared sequence variants was likely a sequencing artifact. A further, later analysis showed that HLA-associated TCR beta chains (compared with equally common others) were more clonally expanded.

The V and J genes are TRBV7-2 and TRBJ2-1; 13 nucleotides align to TRBD2. The sequence derives from a woman aged 25 to 45 in good health and CMV-seropositive. The specimen sequenced was PBMCs. CDR3 nucleotide sequence: TGTGCCAGCAGCCCCACTAGCGGGAGGGCCGGCAATGAGCAGTTCTTC. Its translation: CASSPTSGRAGNEQFF.